This record concerns one T cell receptor beta chain sequence. Antigen unknown. The V end was cut by 3 bases, the J end by 1 base, with 9 bases between. Per germline, CDR1 SGHTA and CDR2 FQGNSA. The CDR3 runs to 14 residues. TCRdb's table, derived via immunoSEQ multiplex PCR, lists solely in-frame clones and lacks some. The sample contains 95,000 to 150,000 clones, about four fifths of which appear only once. The sample belongs to a study of identifying expanded T cells in peripheral blood. Overall study results and limits: Roughly 1.2 clones differed between technical replicates, versus approximately 17 and 20 over time.

The chain couples TRBV7-2 to TRBJ1-1, with D possibly matching TRBD1 (5 bases). This TCR was sampled from a person between 18 and 75 years old in good health. The sequenced sample was blood. The CDR3 loop reads CASSLLGGNTEAFF. The DNA for the CDR3 is TGTGCCAGCAGCTTGCTGGGGGGGAACACTGAAGCTTTCTTT.